This T cell receptor (beta chain) was retrieved from a study of T-cell reconstitution after alpha-beta-depleted transplantation in children. Germline V lookup: CDR1 MNHEY, CDR2 SMNVEV (reference sequence). V was trimmed by 3 bases and J by 2 bases, leaving 9 bases between them. The CDR3 spans 14 residues. This clonotype was observed at least ten times. Using unique molecular identifiers, the investigators prepared the TCRbeta library. TCRdb re-analysed the PCR reads in MiXCR, keeping a single row per CDR3 protein. The table includes fewer than 550,000 distinct CDR3 sequences, roughly a tenth detected once.

The source of this sequence is a child aged 2 to 10 with inherited bone marrow failure, due to receive a stem cell transplant. This rearrangement joins TRBV27 to TRBJ2-3; no clear D gene. The specimen was PBMCs, collected before TCRalphabeta/CD19-depleted stem cell transplant. For the CDR3, the DNA is TGTGCCAGCAGTTTCGACGGTTTCACAGATACGCAGTATTTT. Amino acids: CASSFDGFTDTQYF.